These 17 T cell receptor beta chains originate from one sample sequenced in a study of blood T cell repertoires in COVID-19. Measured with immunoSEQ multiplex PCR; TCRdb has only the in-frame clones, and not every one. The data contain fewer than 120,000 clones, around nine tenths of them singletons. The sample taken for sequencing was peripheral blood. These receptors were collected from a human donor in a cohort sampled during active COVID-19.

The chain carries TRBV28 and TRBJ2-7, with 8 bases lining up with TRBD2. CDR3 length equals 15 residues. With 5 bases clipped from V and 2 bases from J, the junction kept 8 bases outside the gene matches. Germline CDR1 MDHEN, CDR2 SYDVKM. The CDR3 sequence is CASSPLAGGPYEQYF. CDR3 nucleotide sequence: TGTGCCAGCAGTCCCTTGGCGGGAGGACCCTACGAGCAGTACTTC.

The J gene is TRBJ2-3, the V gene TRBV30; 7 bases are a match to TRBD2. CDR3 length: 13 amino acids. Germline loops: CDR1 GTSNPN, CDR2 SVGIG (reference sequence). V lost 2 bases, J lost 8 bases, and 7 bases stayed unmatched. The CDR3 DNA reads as TGTGCCTGGAGTTGGGGGGGGGAGCCTACGCAGTATTTT. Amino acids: CAWSWGGEPTQYF.

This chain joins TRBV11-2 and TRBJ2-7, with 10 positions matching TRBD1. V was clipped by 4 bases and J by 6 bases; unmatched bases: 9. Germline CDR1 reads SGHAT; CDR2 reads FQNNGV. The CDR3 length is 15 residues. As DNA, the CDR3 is TGTGCCAGCAGCTCCTCCGGGACAGGGGTGTTCGAGCAGTACTTC. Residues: CASSSSGTGVFEQYF.

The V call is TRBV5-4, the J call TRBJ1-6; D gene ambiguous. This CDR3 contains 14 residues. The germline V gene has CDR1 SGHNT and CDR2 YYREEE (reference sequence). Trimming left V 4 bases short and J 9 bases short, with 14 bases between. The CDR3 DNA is TGTGCCAGCAGCCCCGGCAGCACGGGTTCACCCCTCCACTTT. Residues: CASSPGSTGSPLHF.

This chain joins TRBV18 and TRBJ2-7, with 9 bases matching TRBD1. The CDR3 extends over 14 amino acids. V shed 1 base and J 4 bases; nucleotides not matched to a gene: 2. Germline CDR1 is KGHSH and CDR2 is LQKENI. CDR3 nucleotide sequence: TGTGCCAGCTCACCACAGGGACAGGGTTACGAGCAGTACTTC. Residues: CASSPQGQGYEQYF.

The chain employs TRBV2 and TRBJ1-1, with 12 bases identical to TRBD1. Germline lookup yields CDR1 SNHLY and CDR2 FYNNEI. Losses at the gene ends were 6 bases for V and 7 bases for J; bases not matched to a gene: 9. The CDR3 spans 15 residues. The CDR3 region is CASRKTGTGGLEAFF. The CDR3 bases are TGTGCCAGCAGGAAAACCGGGACAGGGGGCCTTGAAGCTTTCTTT.

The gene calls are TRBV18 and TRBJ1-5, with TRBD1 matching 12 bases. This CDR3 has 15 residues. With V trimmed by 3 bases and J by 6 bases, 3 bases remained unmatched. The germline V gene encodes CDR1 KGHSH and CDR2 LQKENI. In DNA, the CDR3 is TGTGCCAGCTCACCGGGGACAGGGGGCTTTCAGCCCCAGCATTTT. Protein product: CASSPGTGGFQPQHF.

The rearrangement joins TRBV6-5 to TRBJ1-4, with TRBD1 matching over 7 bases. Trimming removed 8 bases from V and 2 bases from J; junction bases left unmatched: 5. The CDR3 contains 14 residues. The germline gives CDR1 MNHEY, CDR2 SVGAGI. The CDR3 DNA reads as TGTGCCAGCGCAAGGGGGCCGACTAATGAAAAACTGTTTTTT. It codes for CASARGPTNEKLFF.

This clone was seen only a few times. CDR3 protein: CARGSGYYGYTF. The CDR3 nucleotides read TGTGCAAGAGGATCGGGGTACTATGGCTACACCTTC. The chain has TRBV30 and TRBJ1-2; D gene ambiguous. The CDR3 loop spans 12 amino acids. Per germline, CDR1 GTSNPN and CDR2 SVGIG (reference sequence).

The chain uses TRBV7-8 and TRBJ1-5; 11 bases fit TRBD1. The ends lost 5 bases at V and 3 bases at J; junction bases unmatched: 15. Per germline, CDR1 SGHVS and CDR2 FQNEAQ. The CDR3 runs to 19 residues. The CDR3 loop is CASSPSRDRGFYTNQPQHF. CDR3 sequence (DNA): TGTGCCAGCAGCCCTTCCCGGGACAGGGGGTTTTATACCAATCAGCCCCAGCATTTT.

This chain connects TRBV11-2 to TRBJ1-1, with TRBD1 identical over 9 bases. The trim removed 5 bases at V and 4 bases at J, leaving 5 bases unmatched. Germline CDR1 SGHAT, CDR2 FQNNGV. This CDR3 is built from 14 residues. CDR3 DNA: TGTGCCAGCAGCCCGACAGGGGGTGCCACTGAAGCTTTCTTT. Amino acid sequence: CASSPTGGATEAFF.

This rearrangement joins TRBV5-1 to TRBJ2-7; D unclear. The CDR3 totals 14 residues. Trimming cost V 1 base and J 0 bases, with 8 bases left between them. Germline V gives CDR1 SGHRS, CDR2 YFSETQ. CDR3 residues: CASSLTPSSYEQYF. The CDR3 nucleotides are TGCGCCAGCAGCTTGACCCCTAGCTCCTACGAGCAGTACTTC.

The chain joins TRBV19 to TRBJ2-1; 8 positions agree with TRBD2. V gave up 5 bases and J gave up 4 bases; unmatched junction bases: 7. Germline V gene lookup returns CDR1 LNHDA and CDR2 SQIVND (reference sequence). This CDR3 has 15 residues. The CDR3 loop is CASSDGASGYNEQFF. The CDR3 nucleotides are TGTGCCAGTAGTGATGGGGCTAGCGGGTACAATGAGCAGTTCTTC. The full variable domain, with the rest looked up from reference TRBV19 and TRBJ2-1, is DGGITQSPKYLFRKEGQNVTLSCEQNLNHDAMYWYRQDPGQGLRLIYYSQIVNDFQKGDIAEGYSVSREKKESFPLTVTSAQKNPTAFYLCASSDGASGYNEQFFGPGTRLTVL.

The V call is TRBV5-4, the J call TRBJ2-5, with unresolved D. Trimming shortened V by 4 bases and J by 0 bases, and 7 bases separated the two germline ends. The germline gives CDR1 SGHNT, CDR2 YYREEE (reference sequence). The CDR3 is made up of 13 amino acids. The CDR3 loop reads CASSTRDQETQYF. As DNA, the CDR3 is TGTGCCAGCAGCACCCGGGACCAAGAGACCCAGTACTTC.

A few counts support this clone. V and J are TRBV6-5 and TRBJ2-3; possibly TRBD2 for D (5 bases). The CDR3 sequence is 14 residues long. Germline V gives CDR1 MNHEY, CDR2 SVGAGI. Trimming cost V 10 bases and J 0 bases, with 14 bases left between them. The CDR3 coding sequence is TGTGCCATATCCCCCCGGGGAAGCACAGATACGCAGTATTTT. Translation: CAISPRGSTDTQYF.

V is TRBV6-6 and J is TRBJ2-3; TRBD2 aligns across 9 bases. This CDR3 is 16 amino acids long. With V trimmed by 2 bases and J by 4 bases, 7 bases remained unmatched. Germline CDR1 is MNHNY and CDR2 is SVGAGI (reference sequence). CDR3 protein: CASSYGEIAGADTQYF. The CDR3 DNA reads TGTGCCAGCAGTTACGGGGAGATAGCGGGAGCAGATACGCAGTATTTT.

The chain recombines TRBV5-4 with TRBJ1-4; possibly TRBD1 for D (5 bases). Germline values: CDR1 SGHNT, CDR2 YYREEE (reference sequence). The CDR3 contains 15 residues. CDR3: CAMGQGGATNEKLFF. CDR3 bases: TGTGCGATGGGGCAGGGAGGAGCAACTAATGAAAAACTGTTTTTT.